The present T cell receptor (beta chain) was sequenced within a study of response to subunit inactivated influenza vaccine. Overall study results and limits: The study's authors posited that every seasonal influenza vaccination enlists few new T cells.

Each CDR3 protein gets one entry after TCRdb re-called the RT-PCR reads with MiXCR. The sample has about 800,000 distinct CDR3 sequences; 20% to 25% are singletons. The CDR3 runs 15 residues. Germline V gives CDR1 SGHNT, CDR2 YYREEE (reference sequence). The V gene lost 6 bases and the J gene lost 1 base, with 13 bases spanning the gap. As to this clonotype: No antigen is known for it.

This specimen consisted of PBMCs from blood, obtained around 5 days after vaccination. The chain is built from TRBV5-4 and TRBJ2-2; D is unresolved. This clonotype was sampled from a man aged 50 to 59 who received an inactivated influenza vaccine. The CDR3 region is CASTANVGNTGELFF. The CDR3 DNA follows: TGTGCCAGCACCGCTAATGTGGGGAACACCGGGGAGCTGTTTTTT.